This T cell receptor beta chain was identified during a study of T-cell reconstitution after alpha-beta-depleted transplantation in children. This clonotype was counted between two and nine times. V lost 6 bases to trimming and J lost 2 bases, with 16 bases between them. Germline V gene sequence: CDR1 SQVTM, CDR2 ANQGSEA. The CDR3 length is 14 residues. Unique molecular identifiers were incorporated during preparation of the TCRbeta library. One entry per CDR3 protein, called by TCRdb with MiXCR from the PCR reads. The data show a few hundred thousand distinct CDR3 sequences, around 20% seen once. This sample comprised PBMCs from the stem cell graft donor, obtained from the stem cell graft. The sequence derives from a human donor who donated a stem cell graft to a child with acute myeloid leukemia. This sequence joins TRBV29-1 and TRBJ1-1; a possible D gene is TRBD1 (6 bases). The CDR3 DNA is TGCAGCGTACTTTGGGACAAGCGAAACACTGAAGCTTTCTTT. It is translated as CSVLWDKRNTEAFF.